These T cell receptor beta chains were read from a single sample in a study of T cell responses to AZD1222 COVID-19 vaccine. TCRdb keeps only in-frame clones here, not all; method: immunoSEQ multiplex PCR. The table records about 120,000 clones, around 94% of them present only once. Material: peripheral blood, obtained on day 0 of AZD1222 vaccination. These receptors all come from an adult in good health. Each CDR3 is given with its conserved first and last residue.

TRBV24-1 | CATSDRPGQTSDTQYF
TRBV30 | CAWSWRASGEKLFF
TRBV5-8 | CASSLYTEAFF
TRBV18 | CASSPGQVVYGYTF
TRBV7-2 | CASSLRRNTGELFF
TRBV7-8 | CASSPRGAGAYTGELFF
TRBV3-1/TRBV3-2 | CASSQGHDSNQPQHF
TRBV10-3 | CAISVGRAAGKETQYF
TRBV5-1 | CASSVSRFYEQYF
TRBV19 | CASSIVWGETGELFF
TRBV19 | CASSMPMGGYTF
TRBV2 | CASSVGGPKYF
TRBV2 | CASSLQEGGTEAFF
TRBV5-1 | CASAPTAQGSGANVLTF
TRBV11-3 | CASSLDFSIGRGEQFF
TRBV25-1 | CASRYQNRQHYGYTF
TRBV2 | CASSARTGDNEKLFF
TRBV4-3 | CASSQDPNSGNTIYF
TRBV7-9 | CASSSGSGDGRTHGYTF
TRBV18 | CASRYAAENTEAFF
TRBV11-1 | CASSPAGKGRNTEAFF
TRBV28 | CASTTPRDNTEAFF
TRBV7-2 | CASSPVASLRGQPQHF
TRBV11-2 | CASSPGQGAAAKNIQYF
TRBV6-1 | CASSDTPGGNYGYTF
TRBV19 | CASSIDPGLSQPQHF
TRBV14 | CASSPRTQGGYTF
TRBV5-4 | CASSFQVEETQYF
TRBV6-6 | CASSHLRGNTEAFF
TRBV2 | CASSEGKLGKKLFF
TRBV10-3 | CATSPDGNSGNTIYF
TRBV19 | CASTDTGEWTPLHF
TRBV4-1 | CASSQGTGGVLSNQPQHF
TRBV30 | CAWSGGLLRPEAFF
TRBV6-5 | CASTGGTAMNQPQHF
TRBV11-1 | CASSIGQGIADTQYF
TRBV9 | CASSVEGVPYEQYF
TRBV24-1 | CATSDWDGASYGYTF
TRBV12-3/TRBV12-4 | CASSFQGGQPQHF
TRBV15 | CATSRPGAYEQYF
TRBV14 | CASSQKQGGNTEAFF
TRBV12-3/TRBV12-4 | CASSSTGFGELFF
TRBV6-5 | CASSPWEDYGYTF
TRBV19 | CASSIRWDRGVELFF
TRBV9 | CASSVGGTGELFF
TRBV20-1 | CSASKGHGYTF
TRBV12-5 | CASGLGDRQDEKLFF
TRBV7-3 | CASSPPGQGMLNQPQHF
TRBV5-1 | CASSLRQRGDSGELFF
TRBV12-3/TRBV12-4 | CASSPENEQFF
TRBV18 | CASSPFRGTNTEAFF
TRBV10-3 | CAGRGEGMSGYTF
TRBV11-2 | CASSLETARMDQPQHF
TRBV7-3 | CASSSGLANTEAFF
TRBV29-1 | CSARRPGTGGPDTQYF
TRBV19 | CASRSGQLNTGELFF
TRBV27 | CASSLLAEGNQPQHF
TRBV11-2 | CASSSNAGGAGEQFF
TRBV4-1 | CASSPLGDSPLHF
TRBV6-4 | CASSALAGYNEQFF